This T cell receptor beta chain was sequenced during a study of cytomegalovirus exposure and HLA in healthy donors. The wider study: Earlier sequencing of about 179 million T cells yielded approximately 120 million unique TCR beta sequences. General study results and limits: TCR beta sequences reportedly predicted most subjects' HLA-A and HLA-B alleles accurately. It was assumed in the presence/absence analyses that sequencing depth was roughly uniform across donors.

A word on this clone: Its antigen is not known.

Both 60 Vbeta primers and 13 Jbeta primers went into the PCR. Some clones are missing from TCRdb's copy, which holds only in-frame ones; the method was immunoSEQ multiplex PCR. The top ten clones hold 1.2% of a sample with about 92,000 clones, roughly 80% of them seen once. The CDR3 totals 15 residues. Germline V gene sequence: CDR1 MNHNY, CDR2 SVGAGI (reference sequence). Trimming removed 1 base at V and 6 bases at J, with 13 bases between. This clonotype was sampled from a girl aged 2-9 years in good health and CMV-seropositive. The sample taken for sequencing was PBMCs. This rearrangement joins TRBV6-6 to TRBJ2-4, with TRBD2 as a possible D gene (5 bases). CDR3 amino acids: CASSYLVLAGNIQYF. The CDR3 region has the DNA TGTGCCAGCAGTTACTTGGTCCTAGCCGGAAACATTCAGTACTTC.